The 23 T cell receptor beta chains in this list originate from one sample, sequenced in a study of shared clonotypes between healthy human individuals. Clones were read by immunoSEQ multiplex PCR, and TCRdb kept only the in-frame ones, dropping some. The table shows about half a million clones, with around 79% occurring only once. Source material: PBMCs. These receptor sequences come from a woman aged 40 to 55 in good health. Some clones in this sample may be carry-over from other donors' samples.

This chain connects TRBV30 to TRBJ2-1; D call uncertain. V lost 2 bases to trimming and J lost 12 bases, with 11 bases between them. The germline V gene encodes CDR1 GTSNPN and CDR2 SVGIG (reference sequence). The CDR3 contains 11 residues. The CDR3 sequence is CAWSQNAGQFF. Here the CDR3 DNA reads TGTGCCTGGAGTCAGAATGCTGGGCAGTTCTTC.

This clone was seen just once. The rearrangement joins TRBV9 to TRBJ2-3, with unresolved D. Germline lookup yields CDR1 SGDLS and CDR2 YYNGEE. Trimming took 0 bases from V and 6 from J, leaving 8 bases between them. This CDR3 has 13 amino acids. Here the CDR3 DNA reads TGTGCCAGCAGCGTAGGACAAGCCGATACGCAGTATTTT. Translated, it gives CASSVGQADTQYF.

The chain has TRBV5-1 and TRBJ2-2; either TRBD1 or TRBD2 may fit D (5 bases each). V gave up 0 bases and J gave up 0 bases, with 9 bases separating them. From germline, CDR1 is SGHRS and CDR2 YFSETQ. There are 16 residues in the CDR3. For the CDR3, the DNA is TGCGCCAGCAGCTTGGGGGGGTCGACGAACACCGGGGAGCTGTTTTTT. Its protein is CASSLGGSTNTGELFF.

There are a few counts of this clone. This chain uses TRBV9 with TRBJ2-1; 8 bases are a match to TRBD2. Germline CDR1 and CDR2: SGDLS and YYNGEE. This CDR3 region has 16 residues. The junction had 6 bases not matched to a gene; V was cut back by 3 bases and J by 1 base. The CDR3 DNA reads as TGTGCCAGCAGCGCTCCCGGGACTAGGTCCTACAATGAGCAGTTCTTC. This translates into CASSAPGTRSYNEQFF.

The chain joins TRBV30 to TRBJ2-1, with no clear D. V gave up 1 base and J gave up 1 base, with 8 bases separating them. The germline gives CDR1 GTSNPN, CDR2 SVGIG (reference sequence). The length of the CDR3 is 14 residues. The CDR3, as DNA: TGTGCCTGGAGTGCAGGAAGATCCTACAATGAGCAGTTCTTC. This gives the protein CAWSAGRSYNEQFF.

This chain links TRBV5-3 with TRBJ1-1; 8 bases fit TRBD1. TRBV5-3 is reported as an ORF; its role is uncertain. V gave up 0 bases and J gave up 1 base; unmatched junction bases: 11. There are 18 residues in the CDR3. The CDR3, as DNA: TGTGCCAGAAGCTTGGATCGGACAGGGCGTCCCGAGAACACTGAAGCTTTCTTT. Translating it yields CARSLDRTGRPENTEAFF.

The chain recombines TRBV9 with TRBJ2-2; a possible D gene is TRBD1 (5 bases). The length of the CDR3 is 12 residues. CDR1 is SGDLS, CDR2 YYNGEE, per germline. V lost 3 bases and J lost 6, with 6 bases in between. CDR3 sequence: CASSEGAGELFF. CDR3 nucleotide sequence: TGTGCCAGCAGCGAAGGGGCCGGGGAGCTGTTTTTT.

In this sample, this clone turned up a few times. This sequence joins TRBV19 and TRBJ1-2; 8 nucleotides match TRBD1. Germline CDR1 reads LNHDA; CDR2 reads SQIVND (reference sequence). J lost 0 bases, V lost 7 bases, and 7 bases had no gene match. The CDR3 contains 15 residues. CDR3 in amino acids: CASNPQTGANYGYTF. CDR3 in DNA: TGTGCCAGTAATCCCCAGACAGGGGCTAACTATGGCTACACCTTC. The full variable domain, in which reference TRBV19 and TRBJ1-2 provide the parts outside the CDR3, is DGGITQSPKYLFRKEGQNVTLSCEQNLNHDAMYWYRQDPGQGLRLIYYSQIVNDFQKGDIAEGYSVSREKKESFPLTVTSAQKNPTAFYLCASNPQTGANYGYTFGSGTRLTVV.

This clone was counted a single time. The gene calls are TRBV5-1 and TRBJ2-1; TRBD2 might be the D (5 bases). The CDR3 has 17 residues. The V gene lost 0 bases and the J gene lost 0 bases, with 13 bases spanning the gap. CDR1 SGHRS and CDR2 YFSETQ come from the germline V gene. In DNA, the CDR3 is TGCGCCAGCAGCTTGGCCGAGGGTCCGCTCTCCTACAATGAGCAGTTCTTC. Residues: CASSLAEGPLSYNEQFF. The complete variable domain, with remaining parts taken from reference TRBV5-1 and TRBJ2-1, reads KAGVTQTPRYLIKTRGQQVTLSCSPISGHRSVSWYQQTPGQGLQFLFEYFSETQRNKGNFPGRFSGRQFSNSRSEMNVSTLELGDSALYLCASSLAEGPLSYNEQFFGPGTRLTVL.

The gene calls are TRBV19 and TRBJ1-5; 9 bases are shared with TRBD1. CDR1 LNHDA and CDR2 SQIVND come from the germline V gene (reference sequence). The CDR3 is 16 amino acids. Losses at the gene ends were 4 bases for V and 6 bases for J; bases not matched to a gene: 10. For the CDR3, the DNA is TGTGCCAGTAGTACCCACCCGGGACAGGGCCGTCAGCCCCAGCATTTT. Protein sequence: CASSTHPGQGRQPQHF.

The chain carries TRBV30 and TRBJ1-3; D is unclear. CDR1 is GTSNPN, CDR2 SVGIG, per germline (reference sequence). The CDR3 spans 13 residues. Trimming cost V 3 bases and J 4 bases, with 10 bases left between them. The CDR3 here is CAWRGRAGNTIYF. DNA for the CDR3: TGTGCCTGGAGAGGTAGGGCCGGAAACACCATATATTTT.

The chain uses TRBV27 and TRBJ1-4; TRBD1 agrees at 7 bases. V shed 5 bases and J 8 bases; nucleotides not matched to a gene: 14. Germline V gene lookup returns CDR1 MNHEY and CDR2 SMNVEV (reference sequence). The CDR3 contains 16 residues. CDR3 in amino acids: CASSLSRQGRREKLFF. The CDR3 coding sequence is TGTGCCAGCAGTCTCTCCCGACAGGGCCGGAGGGAAAAACTGTTTTTT.

V usage is TRBV5-1 and J usage is TRBJ2-7; no reliable D call. Germline CDR1 SGHRS, CDR2 YFSETQ. The V gene lost 0 bases and the J gene lost 0 bases, with 7 bases spanning the gap. CDR3 size: 14 residues. CDR3 region: CASSLGTPSYEQYF. CDR3 coding DNA: TGCGCCAGCAGCTTGGGTACCCCCTCCTACGAGCAGTACTTC. The full variable domain, rest sourced from reference TRBV5-1 and TRBJ2-7, is KAGVTQTPRYLIKTRGQQVTLSCSPISGHRSVSWYQQTPGQGLQFLFEYFSETQRNKGNFPGRFSGRQFSNSRSEMNVSTLELGDSALYLCASSLGTPSYEQYFGPGTRLTVT.

Details on this clone: Germline and junction disagree at one end, which may indicate a read error. Other DNA variants within this sample encode the same CDR3. V gene TRBV7-9 combines with J gene TRBJ2-1, with a possible D match to TRBD2 (5 bases). The CDR3 covers 16 residues. The germline V gene encodes CDR1 SEHNR and CDR2 FQNEAQ (reference sequence). For the CDR3, the DNA is TGTGCCAGCAGCCCCCCAGGCGGGTCAGCCTACAACGAGCAGTTCTTC. Its protein product is CASSPPGGSAYNEQFF.

The chain couples TRBV27 to TRBJ2-1; 8 positions match TRBD2. Germline loops: CDR1 MNHEY, CDR2 SMNVEV (reference sequence). The V segment lost 3 bases and the J segment 4 bases; nucleotides outside the gene matches: 11. The CDR3 totals 17 residues. The CDR3 sequence: CASSLAIAGKRYNEQFF. The CDR3 DNA sequence: TGTGCCAGCAGTTTGGCAATAGCGGGAAAGCGTTACAATGAGCAGTTCTTC.

This clone was detected a few times. A much larger clone lies one base from this, so it may be a read error. This sequence joins TRBV7-3 and TRBJ2-2; D possibly corresponds to TRBD2 (5 bases). Between the trimmed V and J ends, which lost 2 bases and 6 bases, there was a span of 10 bases. The length of the CDR3 is 14 residues. Per the germline V gene, CDR1 is SGHTA and CDR2 is FQGTGA. CDR3 loop: CASSLWSSAGELFF. The CDR3 DNA sequence: TGTGCCAGCAGCTTATGGAGTAGCGCCGGGGAGCTGTTTTTT.

This clone was detected a few times. The chain couples TRBV15 to TRBJ1-5; 7 bases line up with TRBD1. Losses at the gene ends were 4 bases for V and 2 bases for J; bases not matched to a gene: 2. CDR3 length equals 14 residues. CDR1 is LNHNV, CDR2 YYDKDF, per germline (reference sequence). The CDR3 protein is CATSTRGGNQPQHF. In DNA, the CDR3 is TGTGCCACCAGCACCAGGGGGGGCAATCAGCCCCAGCATTTT. Drawing the rest from reference TRBV15 and TRBJ1-5, the complete variable domain is DAMVIQNPRYQVTQFGKPVTLSCSQTLNHNVMYWYQQKSSQAPKLLFHYYDKDFNNEADTPDNFQSRRPNTSFCFLDIRSPGLGDTAMYLCATSTRGGNQPQHFGDGTRLSIL.

The genes are TRBV5-4 and TRBJ2-2; D is perhaps TRBD2 (6 bases). Trimming took 7 bases from V and 5 from J, leaving 18 bases between them. In germline, CDR1 is SGHNT, CDR2 YYREEE (reference sequence). The CDR3 has 15 residues. The DNA for the CDR3 is TGTGCCAGCGGGGTAGCCGGGGGTGGGACCGGGGAGCTGTTTTTT. Translated, it gives CASGVAGGGTGELFF.

The chain links TRBV7-9 to TRBJ1-6, with TRBD1 identical over 9 bases. Germline-derived CDR1 and CDR2 are SEHNR and FQNEAQ (reference sequence). The V and J ends lost 5 bases and 9 bases, in that order; junction bases with no gene match: 5. The length of the CDR3 is 14 residues. The CDR3 nucleotides are TGTGCCAGCAGCCGAGGGACAGGGACTTCACCCCTCCACTTT. Translating it yields CASSRGTGTSPLHF.

This clone came up many times. The gene calls are TRBV5-4 and TRBJ2-7; 7 bases are shared with TRBD2. The V gene's germline CDR1 is SGHNT and CDR2 YYREEE (reference sequence). This CDR3 is built from 14 residues. V lost 3 bases to trimming and J lost 1 base; unmatched junction nucleotides: 4. The CDR3 DNA reads TGTGCCAGCAGCTCAGCGGGAAAGTCCTACGAGCAGTACTTC. Amino acid sequence: CASSSAGKSYEQYF.

This clone was seen just once. Other DNA variants within this sample encode the same CDR3. The V and J genes are TRBV27 and TRBJ1-4; the D gene is possibly TRBD1 (6 bases). This CDR3 contains 15 residues. V lost 2 bases to trimming and J lost 8 bases, with 15 bases between them. Germline CDR1 MNHEY, CDR2 SMNVEV (reference sequence). The CDR3: CASSLGGALNEKLFF. The CDR3 bases are TGTGCCAGCAGTTTAGGGGGGGCTCTTAACGAAAAACTGTTTTTT.

This clone was found a few times. The rearrangement uses TRBV10-1 and TRBJ2-1, with 11 bases fitting TRBD2. The CDR3 consists of 19 residues. Trimming at V came to 3 bases and at J to 5 bases, leaving 15 bases not matched to a gene. Germline V lookup: CDR1 WNHNN, CDR2 SYGVQD (reference sequence). In nucleotides, the CDR3 is TGCGCCAGCAGTGATGTAGGGTTTAACCCGGGACTAGCGGACAATGAGCAGTTCTTC. This sequence encodes CASSDVGFNPGLADNEQFF.

This clone occurred a few times. Other DNA sequences from this sample encode an identical CDR3 as well. DNA of the CDR3: TGTGCCAGCAGCTCGGGACTAGCGGGAGCTACAGATACGCAGTATTTT. Translation gives CASSSGLAGATDTQYF. This chain joins TRBV5-4 and TRBJ2-3, with TRBD2 matching 14 bases. The CDR3 spans 16 residues. The germline V gene has CDR1 SGHNT and CDR2 YYREEE (reference sequence). The V and J ends lost 3 bases and 3 bases, in that order; junction bases with no gene match: 3. Full variable domain (remainder filled in from reference TRBV5-4 and TRBJ2-3): ETGVTQSPTHLIKTRGQQVTLRCSSQSGHNTVSWYQQALGQGPQFIFQYYREEENGRGNFPPRFSGLQFPNYSSELNVNALELDDSALYLCASSSGLAGATDTQYFGPGTRLTVL.